This TCR beta chain was found in a study of OX40 agonist ivuxolimab in advanced cancers. Study-level information: Among those treated, three patients had partial responses, one with hepatocellular carcinoma and two with cutaneous melanoma. Study outcomes and limitations: Among patients with partial responses at 0.1-3.0 mg/kg, clonal expansion was among the lowest. In CD8+ T cells, expanded clones were on average more numerous than in CD4+.

A note on this clone: The antigen is not known.

Systemic immunosuppression or autoimmune disease history was grounds to exclude patients. V lost 7 bases to trimming and J lost 4 bases, with 17 bases between them. CDR3 size: 15 residues. From germline, CDR1 is LNHDA and CDR2 SQIVND (reference sequence). Profiling relied on immunoSEQ multiplex PCR, and the TCRdb table lists in-frame clones only, not all of them. The sample has 70,000 to 85,000 clones, roughly 94% seen once. This chain links TRBV19 with TRBJ1-3, with a weak D call TRBD1 (5 bases). The receptor was isolated from an adult with an advanced solid tumor such as melanoma, head and neck, liver or kidney cancer. Sequenced material: CD4+ or CD8+ T cells sorted from blood, taken in a trial of the OX40 agonist ivuxolimab. The CDR3, as DNA: TGTGCCAGTACCCCAGGATGGGGGTCGGGAAACACCATATATTTT. It encodes CASTPGWGSGNTIYF.